Each of the 4 T cell receptor beta chains below was sequenced from the same sample in a study of cytomegalovirus exposure and HLA in healthy donors. Primers for the PCR totalled 60 Vbeta and 13 Jbeta. Sequenced by immunoSEQ multiplex PCR; TCRdb stores in-frame clones only, minus some. The sample records about 130,000 clones, about 82% being singletons. The sample taken for sequencing was PBMCs. The source is a young man in good health.

Points on this clone: At one boundary the junction diverges from the germline segment, which might be a read error. The rearrangement uses TRBV7-7 and TRBJ2-1; D gene unclear. The CDR3 consists of 15 residues. The germline CDR1 and CDR2 sequences are SSHAT and FNYEAQ (reference sequence). The CDR3 loop reads CASSLTGSSYNEQFF. For the CDR3, the DNA is TGTGCTAGCAGCTTGACTGGAAGCTCCTACAATGAGCAGTTCTTC.

V and J are TRBV7-9 and TRBJ2-1; 9 bases agree with TRBD2. The germline V gene encodes CDR1 SEHNR and CDR2 FQNEAQ (reference sequence). The CDR3 consists of 13 residues. After removal of 5 bases from V and 8 bases from J, the junction contained 4 bases not matched to a gene. The CDR3 region has the DNA TGTGCCAGCAGCCCCGGGACTAGCTATGAGCAGTTCTTC. Protein: CASSPGTSYEQFF.

The chain uses TRBV27 and TRBJ2-7; tentatively, D is TRBD2 (6 bases). This CDR3 spans 14 amino acids. Per the germline V gene, CDR1 is MNHEY and CDR2 is SMNVEV (reference sequence). The V end was cut by 5 bases, the J end by 1 base, with 12 bases between. The CDR3 nucleotides are TGTGCCAGCAGTAGATCTAGCGTTTCCTACGAGCAGTACTTC. Protein product: CASSRSSVSYEQYF.

V is TRBV30 and J is TRBJ1-1; no definite D call. CDR1 is GTSNPN, CDR2 SVGIG, per germline (reference sequence). Trimming took 3 bases from V and 4 from J, leaving 18 bases between them. CDR3 length: 15 residues. The CDR3 is CAWSDNAGRSTEAFF. CDR3 DNA sequence: TGTGCCTGGAGCGATAACGCCGGGAGGAGCACTGAAGCTTTCTTT.